What follows are 17 T cell receptor beta chains derived from one specimen sequenced in a study of T-cell memory formation after mild COVID-19. MiXCR was run by TCRdb on the 5' RACE reads, yielding one entry per CDR3 protein. The table includes fewer than 350,000 distinct CDR3 sequences, roughly an eighth detected once. The sequencing sample was made of PBMCs or a T cell subset sorted from them (not recorded which). The receptor set was obtained from a man between 18 and 29 years old who had mild COVID-19 (a few samples of this study predate the infection). Cell type and time point are not known.

This clonotype was seen more than once but under ten times. The chain employs TRBV11-2 and TRBJ2-5, with TRBD2 matching 8 bases. This CDR3 is 15 amino acids long. Germline assignment: CDR1 SGHAT and CDR2 FQNNGV. V shed 4 bases and J 5 bases; nucleotides not matched to a gene: 9. CDR3 protein: CASSSSGGHQETQYF. DNA of the CDR3: TGTGCCAGCAGCTCAAGCGGGGGCCATCAGGAGACCCAGTACTTC.

This sequence joins TRBV6-5 and TRBJ2-3; 7 nucleotides align to TRBD2. From germline, CDR1 is MNHEY and CDR2 SVGAGI. The V gene end was trimmed by 6 bases and the J gene end by 6 bases; junction bases not matched to a gene: 15. This CDR3 has 16 amino acids. For the CDR3, the DNA is TGTGCCAGCAGGAAGACTTACTGGGGGGGTGTGGATACGCAGTATTTT. It codes for CASRKTYWGGVDTQYF.

This clonotype was observed many times. The CDR3 here is CASSGDRNTEAFF. The CDR3 DNA follows: TGCGCCAGCAGCGGGGACAGGAACACTGAAGCTTTCTTT. V gene TRBV5-1 combines with J gene TRBJ1-1; 7 nucleotides match TRBD1. Germline CDR1 reads SGHRS; CDR2 reads YFSETQ. The CDR3 totals 13 residues. Trimming took 4 bases from V and 1 from J; bases not matched to a gene: 1.

This clonotype was found a few times. This chain joins TRBV7-8 and TRBJ1-2; D call uncertain. Trimming pared 6 bases from V and 6 bases from J, leaving 17 bases between. The CDR3 is 14 amino acids. Germline V gene lookup returns CDR1 SGHVS and CDR2 FQNEAQ. The CDR3 DNA sequence: TGTGCCAGCAGGTCGGTGGGAACCCTGAATGGCTACACCTTC. Its protein product is CASRSVGTLNGYTF.

This clonotype was counted a few times. CDR3 in amino acids: CASSAAAHTDTQYF. CDR3 in DNA: TGTGCCAGCAGCGCGGCGGCACACACAGATACGCAGTATTTT. The chain employs TRBV9 and TRBJ2-3; D ambiguous. The CDR3 is 14 amino acids. Germline CDR1 SGDLS, CDR2 YYNGEE. V gave up 3 bases and J gave up 2 bases, with 10 bases separating them.

This clonotype was found many times. V is TRBV7-9 and J is TRBJ2-7; D uncertain. The CDR3 is 16 amino acids. From germline, CDR1 is SEHNR and CDR2 FQNEAQ (reference sequence). Trimming left V 0 bases short and J 2 bases short, with 14 bases between. The DNA for the CDR3 is TGTGCCAGCAGCTTAGCGCGAGGTAAAGTAGCCTACGAGCAGTACTTC. Its protein product is CASSLARGKVAYEQYF.

The table lists this clonotype with a few counts. This chain uses TRBV5-5 with TRBJ2-7, with TRBD1 matching 8 bases. Trimming removed 3 bases from V and 1 base from J; junction bases left unmatched: 3. Looked up from germline, CDR1 is SGHKS and CDR2 is YYEKEE (reference sequence). The CDR3 contains 14 residues. For the CDR3, the DNA is TGTGCCAGCAGCTCCTGGACAGGGTCCTACGAGCAGTACTTC. This gives the protein CASSSWTGSYEQYF.

This clonotype was observed at least ten times. This chain uses TRBV12-3 or TRBV12-4 with TRBJ1-5, with 8 bases lining up with TRBD1. The CDR3 runs 17 residues. Germline trimming cut 1 base from V and 6 bases from J; bases unmatched to any gene: 11. The CDR3, as DNA: TGTGCCAGCAGTTTAGTCCCCGGGACAGGCAGGTCTCAGCCCCAGCATTTT. This encodes CASSLVPGTGRSQPQHF.

This clonotype was detected a few times. This chain joins TRBV4-3 and TRBJ1-1; D is uncertain. This CDR3 spans 15 amino acids. Trimming stripped 1 base from V and 8 bases from J, with 17 bases between. CDR1 is LGHNA and CDR2 is YSLEER in the germline V gene. CDR3 sequence: CASSQGHTESAEAFF. The DNA of the CDR3 is TGCGCCAGCAGCCAAGGTCACACCGAATCGGCCGAAGCTTTCTTT.

CDR3 bases: TGTGCCAGCAGCCGGGGGACTAGCGGGGGGGCGTTCAAAGAGTTCTTC. Encoded protein: CASSRGTSGGAFKEFF. The chain joins TRBV14 to TRBJ2-1, with 16 bases lining up with TRBD2. J was trimmed by 14 bases and V by 4 bases; bases with no gene match: 11. Germline V gene sequence: CDR1 SGHDN, CDR2 FVKESK. CDR3 length equals 16 residues.

There are a few counts of this clonotype. V gene TRBV4-3 combines with J gene TRBJ2-3, with D hard to call. Trimming took 3 bases from V and 4 from J, leaving 11 bases between them. The CDR3 is made up of 14 amino acids. Germline CDR1 and CDR2: LGHNA and YSLEER. Here the CDR3 DNA reads TGCGCCAGCAGCCATGAGCATCTGGCAGATACGCAGTATTTT. Its translation is CASSHEHLADTQYF.

This clonotype was picked up a small number of times. The chain carries TRBV20-1 and TRBJ2-3, with D possibly matching TRBD2 (6 bases). Deletions cut 0 bases from V and 6 bases from J, with 13 bases between. Germline values: CDR1 DFQATT, CDR2 SNEGSKA (reference sequence). CDR3 length: 14 residues. The CDR3 sequence: CSARDGGMGDTQYF. The CDR3 DNA is TGCAGTGCTAGAGATGGGGGGATGGGGGATACGCAGTATTTT.

This clonotype was recorded once. The chain links TRBV11-1 to TRBJ2-1, with TRBD2 matching 9 bases. After removal of 5 bases from V and 7 bases from J, the junction contained 6 bases not matched to a gene. Germline loops: CDR1 SGHAT, CDR2 FQDESV (reference sequence). This CDR3 spans 14 amino acids. CDR3: CASSHRTSVNEQFF. As DNA, the CDR3 is TGTGCCAGCAGCCACCGGACTAGCGTGAATGAGCAGTTCTTC.

This clonotype was seen ten or more times. The chain employs TRBV28 and TRBJ2-7; D could derive from TRBD1 or TRBD2 (5 bases each). The V end lost 5 bases, the J end lost 2 bases, and 19 bases lay between the germline ends. The CDR3 runs 16 residues. Germline V gene sequence: CDR1 MDHEN, CDR2 SYDVKM. CDR3 bases: TGTGCCAGCAGTCCTAGGGCAGCTCGGGGCACCTACGAGCAGTACGTC. This sequence encodes CASSPRAARGTYEQYV.

This rearrangement joins TRBV11-1 to TRBJ2-2; 15 bases are shared with TRBD2. There are 16 residues in the CDR3. Germline V gives CDR1 SGHAT, CDR2 FQDESV (reference sequence). With V trimmed by 4 bases and J by 7 bases, 4 bases remained unmatched. CDR3 sequence (DNA): TGTGCCAGCAGCTCCTGGACTAGCGGGGGGGTCGGGGAGCTGTTTTTT. Translating gives CASSSWTSGGVGELFF.

The genes are TRBV6-2 or TRBV6-3 and TRBJ2-6, with D possibly TRBD2 on 5 matching bases. The CDR3 covers 15 residues. Germline values: CDR1 MNHEY, CDR2 SVGEGT. The V end was cut by 6 bases, the J end by 0 bases, with 9 bases between. The DNA for the CDR3 is TGTGCCAGCAGCGTTCGGGGCTCTGGGGCCAACGTCCTGACTTTC. This gives the protein CASSVRGSGANVLTF.

This rearrangement joins TRBV5-1 to TRBJ1-2, with 9 positions matching TRBD1. This CDR3 comprises 15 residues. The ends lost 4 bases at V and 4 bases at J; junction bases unmatched: 8. Germline CDR1 reads SGHRS; CDR2 reads YFSETQ. The CDR3 here is CASSHRQGGSYGYTF. The CDR3 DNA is TGCGCCAGCAGCCACAGACAGGGGGGAAGCTATGGCTACACCTTC.